These 22 T cell receptor beta chains were sequenced from one sample in a study of tumor and adjacent non-tumor tissue in lung cancer. The library came from three nested PCR rounds adapted from ARM-PCR protocols. One entry per CDR3 protein, called by TCRdb with MiXCR from the multiplex PCR reads. This sample carries 95,000 to 150,000 distinct CDR3 sequences, 55% to 75% of them seen once, and the ten largest clones take 13%. RNA was extracted from bulk tissue without any cell sorting. The sequencing sample was made of lung tumor tissue. Every receptor here comes from a man aged 30 to 45 with non-small cell lung cancer.

This rearrangement joins TRBV5-1 to TRBJ1-6, with 7 bases fitting TRBD1. CDR1 and CDR2 (germline): SGHRS, YFSETQ. V shed 3 bases and J 7 bases; nucleotides not matched to a gene: 7. The CDR3 loop spans 15 amino acids. The CDR3 sequence: CASSYGDSGNSPLHF. CDR3 coding DNA: TGCGCCAGCAGCTACGGGGACAGCGGGAATTCACCCCTCCACTTT.

Comment on this clonotype: A junction end diverges from the germline sequence, so it may reflect a read error. This chain joins TRBV4-2 and TRBJ2-1, with TRBD1 identical over 8 bases. CDR3 length: 15 amino acids. Germline V gene lookup returns CDR1 LGHNA and CDR2 YNFKEQ. The CDR3: CANSQGQVPYNEQFF. In DNA, the CDR3 is TGTGCCAACAGCCAGGGACAGGTACCCTACAATGAGCAGTTCTTC.

Concerning this clonotype itself: A much larger clone lies a single base off, so this may be a read error. The chain uses TRBV13 and TRBJ1-1, with D maybe TRBD1 (5 bases). V shed 5 bases and J shed 11 bases, with 15 bases lying between them. CDR1 and CDR2 from the germline V gene are PRHDT and FYEKMQ (reference sequence). This CDR3 has 12 residues. The CDR3 protein is CASSMGRWRAFF. For the CDR3, the DNA is TGTGCCAGCAGCATGGGGCGCTGGCGGGCTTTCTTT.

This clonotype was detected only once. This clone may be a read error of a much larger clone one base away. The rearrangement uses TRBV6-6 and TRBJ1-1, with D perhaps TRBD1 (6 bases). This CDR3 has 14 residues. Germline values: CDR1 MNHNY, CDR2 SVGAGI (reference sequence). CDR3 nucleotides: TGTGCCAGCAGTTACGCGTCTTGGGACACTAAAGCTTTCTTT. Its translation: CASSYASWDTKAFF.

In this sample, this clonotype turned up once. Possible read error: a much larger clone is one base away. V usage is TRBV4-1 and J usage is TRBJ2-5; 8 bases match TRBD1. This CDR3 comprises 17 residues. Germline CDR1 reads MGHRA; CDR2 reads YSYEKL. The V segment lost 8 bases and the J segment 5 bases; nucleotides outside the gene matches: 19. The CDR3 loop reads CASGPSWTGTWGETQYF. CDR3 DNA: TGCGCCAGCGGCCCGTCGTGGACAGGGACATGGGGGGAGACCCAGTACTTC.

This clonotype was recorded only once. V usage is TRBV6-5 and J usage is TRBJ1-3; 9 bases are shared with TRBD1. V was pared by 5 bases and J by 0 bases, with 11 bases of the junction left unmatched. The CDR3 runs to 18 residues. Germline loops: CDR1 MNHEY, CDR2 SVGAGI. Written as DNA, the CDR3 is TGTGCCAGCAGTCCGGTGCCGGGACAGGGCCTCTCTGGAAACACCATATATTTT. Protein sequence: CASSPVPGQGLSGNTIYF.

V and J are TRBV6-2 or TRBV6-3 and TRBJ1-1; tentatively, D is TRBD1 (6 bases). The germline gives CDR1 MNHEY, CDR2 SVGEGT. The CDR3 has 11 amino acids. The germline V and J ends were trimmed by 8 bases and 11 bases, with 15 bases remaining between them. The CDR3 DNA sequence: TGTGCCAGCTGGGGTCAGGGGAATGCTTTCTTT. The encoded protein is CASWGQGNAFF.

In regard to this clonotype: A read error may produce the germline difference seen at one junction end. The rearrangement joins TRBV5-1 to TRBJ1-1, with D maybe TRBD1 (5 bases). CDR1 is SGHRS and CDR2 is YFSETQ in the germline V gene. The CDR3 covers 13 residues. The CDR3 coding sequence is TGCGTCAGCAGCATGGGGGGGAACACTGAAGCTTTCTTT. Translated, it gives CVSSMGGNTEAFF.

About this clonotype: This may arise from a read error, as a much more abundant clone is one base away. The CDR3 loop is CASSQYQEITDTQYF. The DNA for the CDR3 is TGTGCCAGCAGCCAATATCAGGAGATCACAGATACGCAGTATTTT. The chain recombines TRBV4-2 with TRBJ2-3; no firm D call. The CDR3 covers 15 residues. V gave up 2 bases and J gave up 2 bases, with 11 bases separating them. Germline lookup yields CDR1 LGHNA and CDR2 YNFKEQ.

About this clonotype: The junction and the germline gene differ at one end; a read error may be behind it. The CDR3 sequence: CSTRPPQDAQLEQFF. Here the CDR3 DNA reads TGCAGTACTAGACCCCCCCAGGACGCTCAATTAGAGCAGTTCTTC. This chain connects TRBV20-1 to TRBJ2-1; D may be TRBD2 (5 bases). The CDR3 has 15 amino acids. CDR1 and CDR2 (germline): DFQATT, SNEGSKA (reference sequence).

Turning to this clonotype: One end of the junction does not line up with germline, which may come from a read error. This chain joins TRBV20-1 and TRBJ2-3; D is unresolved. CDR1 and CDR2 (germline): DFQATT, SNEGSKA (reference sequence). The CDR3 runs to 13 residues. Here the CDR3 DNA reads TGCAGTGCCGCAGTGGGAAATGGGGATACGCTGTATTTT. Translation gives CSAAVGNGDTLYF.

In regard to this clonotype: The junction does not match germline at one end; this may be a read error. The rearrangement uses TRBV11-3 and TRBJ2-7; TRBD1 is a possible D gene (6 bases). The CDR3 is 17 residues long. Germline V CDR1 and CDR2: SGHNT, YENEEA. The CDR3 DNA is TGTGCCAGCGGCTTAAGTTTAGGCGCCGGGACAAGAGACGAGCAGTACTTC. It translates to CASGLSLGAGTRDEQYF.

Ten or more counts support this clonotype. This sequence joins TRBV11-3 and TRBJ2-7; no clear D. The V gene lost 5 bases and the J gene lost 0 bases, with 14 bases spanning the gap. CDR1 and CDR2 from the germline V gene are SGHNT and YENEEA. CDR3 length: 15 residues. The CDR3 reads CASSPRGRSSYEQYF. The CDR3 DNA is TGTGCCAGCAGCCCGCGCGGCAGGAGCTCCTACGAGCAGTACTTC.

The chain links TRBV25-1 to TRBJ2-7, with a possible D match to TRBD2 (6 bases). Germline values: CDR1 MGHDK, CDR2 SYGVNS. Deletions cut 4 bases from V and 1 base from J, with 8 bases between. The CDR3 extends over 13 amino acids. Here the CDR3 reads CASSGDLSYEQYF. CDR3 coding DNA: TGTGCCAGCAGTGGGGACTTATCCTACGAGCAGTACTTC.

This clonotype appeared many times. This chain links TRBV6-5 with TRBJ1-3, with D tentatively TRBD1 (5 bases). Germline V lookup: CDR1 MNHEY, CDR2 SVGAGI. Between the trimmed V and J ends, which lost 6 bases and 0 bases, there was a span of 9 bases. The CDR3 consists of 14 residues. As DNA, the CDR3 is TGTGCCAGCAGGGAGACAGACTCTGGAAACACCATATATTTT. Amino acids: CASRETDSGNTIYF.

Many counts were recorded for this clonotype. The chain uses TRBV4-2 and TRBJ1-1, with TRBD1 matching over 7 bases. Germline V gives CDR1 LGHNA, CDR2 YNFKEQ. J gave up 5 bases and V 5 bases, and 8 bases lay outside the gene matches. The CDR3 runs to 14 residues. The CDR3 coding sequence is TGTGCCAGCAGCACACACAGGGGAGGAACTGAAGCTTTCTTT. Translation: CASSTHRGGTEAFF.

As concerns this clonotype: Relative to the germline gene, one junction end is altered; a read error may explain this. The V gene is TRBV6-1, the J gene TRBJ2-2; D is possibly TRBD1 (7 bases). The CDR3 consists of 15 residues. The V gene's germline CDR1 is MNHNS and CDR2 SASEGT. The CDR3 sequence is CASTARESGTGEMFF. CDR3 bases: TGTGCCAGCACCGCCCGGGAGAGTGGCACAGGGGAGATGTTTTTT.

A note on this clonotype: Given a much more abundant clone one base away, this may be a read error. The V call is TRBV20-1, the J call TRBJ2-1; the match to TRBD1 covers 10 bases. The length of the CDR3 is 16 residues. Germline assignment: CDR1 DFQATT and CDR2 SNEGSKA (reference sequence). CDR3 DNA sequence: TGCAGTGCTAGGGACTGGGGACAGGGGACCTACGATGAGCAGTTCTTC. The encoded protein is CSARDWGQGTYDEQFF.

To note about this clonotype: A much larger clone is a single base away; this may be a read error. V gene TRBV4-3 combines with J gene TRBJ2-2; tentatively, D is TRBD1 (5 bases). The germline CDR1 and CDR2 sequences are LGHNA and YSLEER. The CDR3 extends over 14 amino acids. Here the CDR3 DNA reads TGCGCCAGCAGCCAAGGACAGAACATCGGGGAGCTGTTTTTT. Protein sequence: CASSQGQNIGELFF.

As for this clonotype: This could be a read error, since a much larger clone is one nucleotide away. It is likely a read error, because the conserved phenylalanine at the end of the CDR3 is missing. J is TRBJ1-6 and V is TRBV12-3 or TRBV12-4; 8 nucleotides agree with TRBD1. The CDR3 covers 16 residues. V shed 5 bases and J 9 bases; nucleotides not matched to a gene: 12. The CDR3 loop reads CASSPHPDRVTSPLHL. The CDR3 nucleotides read TGTGCCAGCAGTCCGCACCCGGACAGGGTAACTTCACCCCTCCACTTA.

A few counts support this clonotype. Lacking the conserved final phenylalanine or tryptophan, this CDR3 likely reflects a read error. The chain recombines TRBV10-2 with TRBJ1-6, with D perhaps matching TRBD1 (6 bases). Trimming removed 3 bases at V and 7 bases at J, with 7 bases between. The length of the CDR3 is 13 residues. Germline V gives CDR1 WSHSY, CDR2 SAAADI. CDR3 coding DNA: TGCGCCAGCAGTGAACAGGGAAATTCACCCCTCCACTAT. Amino acid sequence: CASSEQGNSPLHY.

On this clonotype: Sequence at one end of the junction differs from germline and may be a read error. The chain uses TRBV11-1 and TRBJ1-1, with D unclear. The CDR3 runs 14 residues. CDR1 and CDR2 from the germline V gene are SGHAT and FQDESV (reference sequence). The CDR3 sequence is CAISWIDVNTETFF. The CDR3 region has the DNA TGTGCCATCAGCTGGATAGATGTGAACACTGAAACTTTCTTT. Full variable domain (missing parts from reference TRBV11-1 and TRBJ1-1): EAEVAQSPRYKITEKSQAVAFWCDPISGHATLYWYRQILGQGPELLVQFQDESVVDDSQLPKDRFSAERLKGVDSTLKIQPAELGDSAMYLCAISWIDVNTETFFGQGTRLTVV.